This T cell receptor beta chain stems from a study of cytomegalovirus exposure and HLA in healthy donors. General study results and limits: High specificity and sensitivity for cytomegalovirus status were reported for the classifier.

Details on this clone: No antigen is known for it.

Germline V gene lookup returns CDR1 MNHEY and CDR2 SVGAGI. This CDR3 region has 15 residues. V was clipped by 2 bases and J by 0 bases, with 11 bases between them. Profiling relied on immunoSEQ multiplex PCR, and the TCRdb table lists in-frame clones only, not all of them. Here the sample spans fewer than 200,000 clones, approximately 87% being singletons. J is TRBJ2-7 and V is TRBV6-5; no clear D gene. This TCR derives from a woman between 25 and 40 years old in good health and CMV-seronegative. The sequenced material came from PBMCs. This CDR3 reads CASSYIGSSSYEQYF. The CDR3 DNA is TGTGCCAGCAGTTACATAGGGTCAAGCTCCTACGAGCAGTACTTC.